This T cell receptor beta chain was retrieved from a study of shared clonotypes between healthy human individuals. Turning to the study itself: The plates for each donor numbered three CD4 naive, three CD4 memory, two CD8 naive and one CD8 memory.

Remarks on this clone: No antigen is known for it.

Original processing methods: Without quality scores, immunoSEQ junctional reads could not be filtered like full-length reads. Using immunoSEQ multiplex PCR, the repertoire was profiled, and TCRdb retains in-frame clones only, with some absent. The V and J calls and the clone size are those of that table, but D and trimming were determined from the DNA. The data show millions of clones, roughly nine tenths seen once. General observations from the study: Several donors shared approximately 5% of their naive CD4 clonotypes. Naive subsets typically showed greater estimated richness than memory subsets.

The CDR3 covers 15 residues. V shed 2 bases, J shed 11 bases, and the junction held 11 bases outside the gene matches. CDR1 and CDR2 (germline): WNHNN, SYGVQD (reference sequence). The chain joins TRBV10-1 to TRBJ2-1; 8 bases are a match to TRBD2. The sequenced sample was naive CD4+ T cells sorted from blood. Subset reported: CD45RA+ positively selected. The TCR was taken from a man aged 18 to 35 in good health. The CDR3, as DNA: TGCGCCAGCAGTGAGGGGAATAGCGGGAAAATACAGCAGTTCTTC. It codes for CASSEGNSGKIQQFF.